The rows below give T cell receptor beta chains drawn from one sample of a study of beta chain features in type 1 diabetes. Assay used: immunoSEQ multiplex PCR; TCRdb lists only in-frame clones, some missing. The data show nearly 250,000 clones, around 68% seen once. The sample was naive CD4+ T cells from blood. The source of these receptors is a man in his thirties or forties in good health. The CDR3 runs from the conserved cysteine through the conserved F or W. The D gene is left open where the match is weak. Some rows have no size entry. The others give once, few or many, or a class for an expanded clone.

NA,TRBV9,TRBJ2-1,NA,TGTGCCAGCAGCGTGCTCGGGTTTCAGAATGAGCAGTTCTTC,CASSVLGFQNEQFF
few,TRBV28,TRBJ2-3,TRBD2,TGTGCCAGCAGTTTGGGAGGGGCCACAGATACGCAGTATTTT,CASSLGGATDTQYF
once,TRBV27,TRBJ2-7,NA,TGTGCCAGCAGACCCTGGGGGAATTCCTACGAGCAGTACTTC,CASRPWGNSYEQYF
once,TRBV30,TRBJ2-3,TRBD2,TGTGCCTGGAGGGGGACTAGCGGGAGCCGAGATACGCAGTATTTT,CAWRGTSGSRDTQYF
NA,TRBV5-1,TRBJ2-3,NA,TGCGCCAGCAGCTTGGCCTCCACCCGGGATACGCAGTATTTT,CASSLASTRDTQYF
NA,TRBV30,TRBJ2-7,NA,TGTGCCTGGAGTGTATCCCCCAGGGCAATCTACGAGCAGTACTTC,CAWSVSPRAIYEQYF
NA,TRBV7-2,TRBJ2-4,NA,TGTGCCAGCAGCCCCGGAGCGGGTAGCAGGAACATTCAGTACTTC,CASSPGAGSRNIQYF
few,TRBV30,TRBJ2-1,TRBD1,TGTGCCTGGAGCAGTTTGGACAGGGGTATCGGTGAGCAGTTCTTC,CAWSSLDRGIGEQFF
NA,TRBV28,TRBJ2-7,NA,TGTGCCAGCAGCTCGGGGCAGGGCTACGAGCAGTACTTC,CASSSGQGYEQYF
NA,TRBV15,TRBJ2-7,NA,TGTGCCACCAGCAGAGATCTGGGGAACTCCTACGAGCAGTACTTC,CATSRDLGNSYEQYF
NA,TRBV9,TRBJ2-4,TRBD1,TGTGCCAGCAGCGTAGGCGCGGGGGACAGGGCAGCTTTGTTGTACTTC,CASSVGAGDRAALLYF
NA,TRBV27,TRBJ2-5,TRBD1,TGTGCCAGCAGTCCCGTCCTAACAGGGGCCGACGAGACCCAGTACTTC,CASSPVLTGADETQYF
NA,TRBV27,TRBJ2-1,TRBD2,TGTGCCAGCAGAGACCCCGGGAGGGAAGGTAGTGAGCAGTTCTTC,CASRDPGREGSEQFF
few,TRBV29-1,TRBJ2-1,TRBD2,TGCAGCGTTGAAAGTCCGGGAGGACGCAATGAGCAGTTCTTC,CSVESPGGRNEQFF
few,TRBV7-2,TRBJ2-1,TRBD2,TGTGCCAGCAGCTTAGCTAGCGGGAGGGCCCGGCCATACAATGAGCAGTTCTTC,CASSLASGRARPYNEQFF